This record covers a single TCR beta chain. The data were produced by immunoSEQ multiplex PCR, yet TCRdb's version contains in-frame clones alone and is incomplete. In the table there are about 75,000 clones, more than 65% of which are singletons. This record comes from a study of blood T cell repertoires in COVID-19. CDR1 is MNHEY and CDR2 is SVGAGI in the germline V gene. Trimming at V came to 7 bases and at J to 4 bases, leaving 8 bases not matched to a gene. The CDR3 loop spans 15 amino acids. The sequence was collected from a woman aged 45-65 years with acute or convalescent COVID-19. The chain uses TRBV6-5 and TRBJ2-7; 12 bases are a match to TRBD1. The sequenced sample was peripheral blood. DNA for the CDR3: TGTGCCAGCAACCAACTGGGACAGGGGGCGTACGAGCAGTACTTC. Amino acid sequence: CASNQLGQGAYEQYF.